This entry lists 25 T cell receptor beta chains sequenced from one sample in a study of tumor-infiltrating lymphocytes in primary liver carcinoma. Priming with a constant-region primer yielded TCR beta cDNA from 500 ng total RNA. Nested multiplex PCR, run for three rounds with slightly modified ARM-PCR, yielded TCR beta libraries. Running 10 cycles apiece, the first two PCR rounds relied on TRBV1-TRBV30 forward primers together with a C-beta reverse primer. TCRdb analysed the multiplex PCR reads with MiXCR anew, one entry per CDR3 protein. The top ten clones hold 7.5% to 9% of a sample with 100,000 to 150,000 distinct CDR3 sequences, around 64% of them seen once. DNA and RNA were both co-extracted from roughly 18-30 mg of bulk tissue that had not been sorted. The sequenced sample consisted of liver tumor tissue from sampling region 3. Subset in this sample: tumor region T3, left-lateral pole. The receptor set was obtained from a woman in her sixties with primary liver carcinoma and hepatitis B virus infection.

Of note for this clonotype: A read error may explain this, as a much larger clone is one base away. The gene calls are TRBV6-4 and TRBJ2-3; TRBD2 aligns across 8 bases. Germline lookup yields CDR1 MRHNA and CDR2 SNTAGT. There are 16 residues in the CDR3. The CDR3 DNA reads as TGTGCCAGAAGTGGGGCAGCGGGAGAGAGCACAGATACGCAGTATTTT. This translates into CARSGAAGESTDTQYF.

For this clonotype: The germline gene is not matched at one end of the junction; a read error may be the cause. The chain uses TRBV11-2 and TRBJ2-3; D is uncertain. This CDR3 has 15 amino acids. Germline V gene lookup returns CDR1 SGHAT and CDR2 FQNNGV. The CDR3 sequence is CTSSLEDRNTDTQYF. For the CDR3, the DNA is TGTACCAGCAGCCTAGAGGATAGGAACACAGATACGCAGTATTTT.

A remark on this clonotype: A read error may account for a junction end that differs from germline. The gene calls are TRBV5-6 and TRBJ2-3; D tentatively fits TRBD1 or TRBD2 (6 bases each). The CDR3 extends over 14 amino acids. In germline, CDR1 is SGHDT, CDR2 YYEEEE. CDR3 nucleotides: TGTGTCAGCAGCTTGTGGGGGGCCACAGATACGCGGTATTTT. The encoded protein is CVSSLWGATDTRYF.

This clonotype came up many times. Being one base from a much bigger clone, this may be a read error. The chain has TRBV11-2 and TRBJ2-3; D unclear. CDR1 is SGHAT and CDR2 is FQNNGV in the germline V gene. The CDR3 runs to 13 residues. CDR3 protein: CASSLLVTDTRYF. The CDR3 nucleotides are TGTGCCAGCAGCCTCCTCGTCACAGATACGCGGTATTTT.

As for this clonotype: This clone may be a read error of a much larger clone one base away. This chain uses TRBV10-3 with TRBJ1-3, with 7 positions matching TRBD1. The germline V gene encodes CDR1 ENHRY and CDR2 SYGVKD. This CDR3 contains 14 residues. With 7 bases clipped from V and 6 bases from J, the junction kept 9 bases outside the gene matches. The CDR3: CAITGGSYENTIYF. CDR3 bases: TGTGCCATCACAGGGGGGAGTTACGAAAACACCATATATTTT.

To note about this clonotype: A read error may produce the germline difference seen at one junction end. The rearrangement links TRBV10-3 to TRBJ2-5; a weak D match, TRBD2 (6 bases). This CDR3 contains 13 residues. Germline V gives CDR1 ENHRY, CDR2 SYGVKD. The CDR3 sequence: CAIIETSRGTQYF. In nucleotides, the CDR3 is TGTGCCATCATTGAGACTAGTCGGGGGACCCAGTACTTC.

The rearrangement joins TRBV2 to TRBJ2-5, with 9 bases that match TRBD2. The V gene's germline CDR1 is SNHLY and CDR2 FYNNEI. This CDR3 comprises 15 residues. After removal of 7 bases from V and 0 bases from J, the junction contained 6 bases not matched to a gene. CDR3 in DNA: TGTGCCAGCACCGCGGGAGGGACGTACCAAGAGACCCAGTACTTC. It yields the protein CASTAGGTYQETQYF.

This clonotype was counted only a few times. This chain uses TRBV28 with TRBJ2-7, with 10 bases that match TRBD2. V dropped 8 bases and J dropped 3; count of bases not matched to a gene: 7. The CDR3 extends over 14 amino acids. Germline loops: CDR1 MDHEN, CDR2 SYDVKM. For the CDR3, the DNA is TGTGCCAGCCGAGGACTAGCGGAAATCTACGAGCAGTACTTC. It codes for CASRGLAEIYEQYF.

Note on this clonotype: At one of its ends the junction is not consistent with the germline gene, which may arise from a read error. The rearrangement uses TRBV5-4 and TRBJ2-3; D remains ambiguous. Germline V lookup: CDR1 SGHNT, CDR2 YYREEE (reference sequence). CDR3 length: 14 amino acids. The DNA for the CDR3 is TGTGCCAGCAGCTTGGCCGGCGCGGCAGATACTCAGTGTTTT. The encoded protein is CASSLAGAADTQCF.

V and J are TRBV4-2 and TRBJ2-2, with D possibly being TRBD2 (5 bases). CDR3 length: 17 amino acids. Trimming removed 8 bases from V and 4 bases from J, with 23 bases in between. CDR1 and CDR2 (germline): LGHNA, YNFKEQ. The CDR3 DNA reads TGTGCCAGCGGCCCCCTCTCAAAGCGGACGAGCACCGGGGAGCTGTTTTTT. Translated: CASGPLSKRTSTGELFF.

Of note for this clonotype: One end of the junction fails to match germline, which may point to a read error. V is TRBV11-2 and J is TRBJ2-7, with D possibly matching TRBD1 (6 bases). The CDR3 spans 12 residues. The germline V gene encodes CDR1 SGHAT and CDR2 FQNNGV. The CDR3 nucleotides read TGTACCAGCAGTCAGACAGGATCCGAGCAGTACTTC. It specifies CTSSQTGSEQYF.

The chain recombines TRBV5-1 with TRBJ1-5; no clear D gene. The CDR3 covers 15 residues. Germline V gene lookup returns CDR1 SGHRS and CDR2 YFSETQ. The germline V and J ends were trimmed by 0 bases and 4 bases, with 11 bases remaining between them. The CDR3 here is CASSLEGKANQPQHF. The CDR3 DNA reads TGCGCCAGCAGCTTGGAAGGTAAGGCTAATCAGCCCCAGCATTTT. The full variable domain, completed using reference TRBV5-1 and TRBJ1-5, is KAGVTQTPRYLIKTRGQQVTLSCSPISGHRSVSWYQQTPGQGLQFLFEYFSETQRNKGNFPGRFSGRQFSNSRSEMNVSTLELGDSALYLCASSLEGKANQPQHFGDGTRLSIL.

The chain combines TRBV29-1 with TRBJ2-3, with TRBD1 identical over 9 bases. The CDR3 is 15 amino acids. Germline CDR1 and CDR2: SQVTM and ANQGSEA. V lost 7 bases to trimming and J lost 1 base; unmatched junction nucleotides: 9. CDR3 in amino acids: CSGRTGVSGTDTQYF. In DNA form, the CDR3 reads TGCAGCGGGAGGACAGGGGTCAGCGGCACAGATACGCAGTATTTT.

The chain employs TRBV24-1 and TRBJ2-1; D possibly corresponds to TRBD2 (5 bases). The CDR3 has 13 residues. V was pared by 4 bases and J by 12 bases, with 15 bases between. Per the germline V gene, CDR1 is KGHDR and CDR2 is SFDVKD. CDR3 coding DNA: TGTGCCACCAGTGAACCCACCGGGAAAGGGCAGTTCTTC. This sequence encodes CATSEPTGKGQFF.

As to this clonotype: A much larger clone is a single base away; this may be a read error. The chain couples TRBV5-4 to TRBJ2-7, with D unclear. The V end lost 7 bases, the J end lost 4 bases, and 15 bases lay between the germline ends. Germline loops: CDR1 SGHNT, CDR2 YYREEE (reference sequence). The CDR3 totals 13 residues. CDR3 in amino acids: CASGQQHGYEQYF. The CDR3 nucleotides are TGTGCCAGCGGCCAACAGCACGGGTACGAGCAGTACTTC.

This clonotype was seen once. Compared with germline, one end of the junction differs, possibly owing to a read error. CDR3 sequence reads: CSAPERIRELFF. DNA for the CDR3: TGCAGCGCACCAGAACGCATCAGGGAGCTGTTCTTT. This chain uses TRBV29-1 with TRBJ2-2, with D perhaps being TRBD1 or TRBD2 (5 bases each). Germline V gene lookup returns CDR1 SQVTM and CDR2 ANQGSEA. The CDR3 runs 12 residues.

The chain joins TRBV11-2 to TRBJ1-3; D might be TRBD1 (6 bases). The CDR3 contains 14 residues. Germline values: CDR1 SGHAT, CDR2 FQNNGV. V lost 8 bases, J lost 4 bases, and 15 bases lay in between. CDR3 protein: CASWRGAGGNTIYF. The CDR3 DNA follows: TGTGCCAGCTGGCGGGGGGCAGGAGGAAACACCATATATTTT.

The chain carries TRBV11-1 and TRBJ1-1, with D possibly being TRBD1 (5 bases). Trimming cost V 2 bases and J 4 bases, with 17 bases left between them. The CDR3 is made up of 16 amino acids. Germline CDR1 SGHAT, CDR2 FQDESV (reference sequence). CDR3 sequence reads: CASSLWNRRQGTEAFF. The CDR3 coding sequence is TGTGCCAGCAGCTTATGGAACAGGAGGCAAGGCACTGAAGCTTTCTTT.

Regarding this clonotype: This may stem from a read error, because a much larger clone lies one nucleotide away. The chain joins TRBV6-6 to TRBJ2-3; D is uncertain. This CDR3 is 14 amino acids long. CDR1 is MNHNY, CDR2 SVGAGI, per germline (reference sequence). CDR3 in amino acids: CASGYGSGADTQYF. DNA for the CDR3: TGTGCCAGCGGTTACGGCTCTGGGGCAGATACGCAGTATTTT.

V usage is TRBV5-1 and J usage is TRBJ2-2; 13 nucleotides agree with TRBD2. The CDR3 totals 20 residues. Trimming at V came to 6 bases and at J to 4 bases, leaving 18 bases not matched to a gene. Germline V gives CDR1 SGHRS, CDR2 YFSETQ. In DNA, the CDR3 is TGCGCCAGCACCCTTGGCTGGACTAGCGGGAGTTTTTGGACCACCGGGGAGCTGTTTTTT. Its translation is CASTLGWTSGSFWTTGELFF.

Notes on this clonotype: This may stem from a read error, because a much larger clone lies one nucleotide away. J is TRBJ2-1 and V is TRBV6-2 or TRBV6-3, with a weak D call TRBD2 (5 bases). The germline gives CDR1 MNHEY, CDR2 SVGEGT. The CDR3 is 12 amino acids. CDR3 sequence reads: CASSPYGGEQSF. The CDR3 nucleotides are TGTGCCAGCAGTCCATATGGAGGTGAGCAGTCCTTC.

The rearrangement links TRBV11-1 to TRBJ2-3; 9 bases are shared with TRBD1. The V segment lost 5 bases and the J segment 4 bases; nucleotides outside the gene matches: 7. The CDR3 sequence is 15 residues long. Germline V gives CDR1 SGHAT, CDR2 FQDESV (reference sequence). CDR3 DNA: TGTGCCAGCAGCCTCCGACAGGGGGACCCAGATACGCAGTATTTT. Translation gives CASSLRQGDPDTQYF. The full variable domain, completed using reference TRBV11-1 and TRBJ2-3, is EAEVAQSPRYKITEKSQAVAFWCDPISGHATLYWYRQILGQGPELLVQFQDESVVDDSQLPKDRFSAERLKGVDSTLKIQPAELGDSAMYLCASSLRQGDPDTQYFGPGTRLTVL.

Turning to this clonotype: An end of the junction does not agree with germline; a read error may underlie this. The chain links TRBV11-2 to TRBJ1-1, with no clear D. In germline, CDR1 is SGHAT, CDR2 FQNNGV. The CDR3 runs 15 residues. As DNA, the CDR3 is TGTGCCAACAGCTCCCTACAGAGGGCAGTAGGTGAAGCTTTCTTT. It translates to CANSSLQRAVGEAFF.

This sequence joins TRBV15 and TRBJ1-5, with 9 bases lining up with TRBD1. Looked up from germline, CDR1 is LNHNV and CDR2 is YYDKDF (reference sequence). The CDR3 totals 16 residues. J was trimmed by 2 bases and V by 3 bases; bases with no gene match: 5. The CDR3 loop reads CATSRDRQGGNQPQHF. CDR3 bases: TGTGCCACCAGCAGGGATCGACAGGGGGGCAATCAGCCCCAGCATTTT.

A few counts support this clonotype. J is TRBJ1-2 and V is TRBV28, with 9 bases lining up with TRBD1. The length of the CDR3 is 15 residues. From germline, CDR1 is MDHEN and CDR2 SYDVKM. Losses at the gene ends were 6 bases for V and 2 bases for J; bases not matched to a gene: 7. The CDR3 sequence: CASSRPGTGNYGYTF. The DNA of the CDR3 is TGTGCCAGCAGCAGACCCGGGACAGGGAACTATGGCTACACCTTC.